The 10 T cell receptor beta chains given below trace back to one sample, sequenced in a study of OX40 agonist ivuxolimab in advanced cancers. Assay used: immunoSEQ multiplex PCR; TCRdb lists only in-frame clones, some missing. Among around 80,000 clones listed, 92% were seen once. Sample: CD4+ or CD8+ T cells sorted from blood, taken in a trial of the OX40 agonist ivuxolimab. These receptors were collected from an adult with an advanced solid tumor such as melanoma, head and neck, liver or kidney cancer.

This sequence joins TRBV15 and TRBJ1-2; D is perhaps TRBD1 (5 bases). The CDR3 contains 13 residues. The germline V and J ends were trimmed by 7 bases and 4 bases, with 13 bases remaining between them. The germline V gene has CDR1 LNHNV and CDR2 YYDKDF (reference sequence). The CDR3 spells CATNPGVTYGYTF. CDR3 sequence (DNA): TGTGCCACCAACCCGGGGGTTACCTATGGCTACACCTTC.

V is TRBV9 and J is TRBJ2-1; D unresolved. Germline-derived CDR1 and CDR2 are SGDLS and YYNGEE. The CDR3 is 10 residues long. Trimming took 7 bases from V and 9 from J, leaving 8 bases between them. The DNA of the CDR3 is TGTGCCAGCGGTGATGGTGAGCAGTTCTTC. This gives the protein CASGDGEQFF.

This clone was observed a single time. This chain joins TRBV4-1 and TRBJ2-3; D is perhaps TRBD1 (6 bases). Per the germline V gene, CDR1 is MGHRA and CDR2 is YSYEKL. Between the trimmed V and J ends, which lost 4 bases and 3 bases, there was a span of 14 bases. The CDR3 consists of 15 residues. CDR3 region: CASSPGQLGTDTQYF. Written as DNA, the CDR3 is TGCGCCAGCAGCCCTGGACAGTTGGGGACAGATACGCAGTATTTT.

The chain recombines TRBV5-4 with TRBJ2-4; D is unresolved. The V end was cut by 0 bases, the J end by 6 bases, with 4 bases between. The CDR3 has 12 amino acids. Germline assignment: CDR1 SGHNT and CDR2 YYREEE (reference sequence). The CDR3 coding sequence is TGTGCCAGCAGCTTGGGTGGAAACATTCAGTACTTC. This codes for CASSLGGNIQYF.

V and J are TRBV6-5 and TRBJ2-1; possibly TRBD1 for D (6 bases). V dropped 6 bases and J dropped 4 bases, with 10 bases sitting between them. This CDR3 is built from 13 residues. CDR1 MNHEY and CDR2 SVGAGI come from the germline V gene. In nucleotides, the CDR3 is TGTGCCAGCAGGCTTGGACAGTACAATGAGCAGTTCTTC. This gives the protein CASRLGQYNEQFF.

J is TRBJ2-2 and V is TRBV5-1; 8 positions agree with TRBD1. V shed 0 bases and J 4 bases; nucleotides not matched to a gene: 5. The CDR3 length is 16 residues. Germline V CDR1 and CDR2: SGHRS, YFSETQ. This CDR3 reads CASSLAGTGRTGELFF. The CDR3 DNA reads TGCGCCAGCAGCTTGGCCGGGACAGGCCGCACCGGGGAGCTGTTTTTT.

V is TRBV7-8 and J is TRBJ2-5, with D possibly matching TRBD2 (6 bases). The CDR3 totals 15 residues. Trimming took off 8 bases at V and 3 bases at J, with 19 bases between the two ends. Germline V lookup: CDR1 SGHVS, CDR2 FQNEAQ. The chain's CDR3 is CASSTRPGGEETQYF. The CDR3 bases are TGTGCCAGCTCAACCCGGCCCGGAGGGGAAGAGACCCAGTACTTC.

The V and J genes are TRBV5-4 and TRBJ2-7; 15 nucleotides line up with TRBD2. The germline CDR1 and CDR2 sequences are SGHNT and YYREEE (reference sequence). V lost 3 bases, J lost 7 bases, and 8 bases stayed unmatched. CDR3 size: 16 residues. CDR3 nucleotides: TGTGCCAGCAGCTCACCCGGACTAGCGGGGGGGAGGGAGCAGTACTTC. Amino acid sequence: CASSSPGLAGGREQYF.

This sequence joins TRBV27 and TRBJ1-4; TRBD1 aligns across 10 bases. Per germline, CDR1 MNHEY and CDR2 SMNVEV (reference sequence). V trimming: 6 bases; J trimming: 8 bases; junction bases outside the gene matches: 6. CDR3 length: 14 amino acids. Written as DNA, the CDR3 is TGTGCCAGCAGCCATGGGACAGGGGAGGAAAAACTGTTTTTT. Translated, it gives CASSHGTGEEKLFF.

The CDR3 DNA follows: TGTGCCAGCAGCTCCGGGGGGACAGGGATTTCAGATACGCAGTATTTT. Its protein is CASSSGGTGISDTQYF. The V and J genes are TRBV7-9 and TRBJ2-3; TRBD1 agrees at 9 bases. This CDR3 comprises 16 residues. Germline V lookup: CDR1 SEHNR, CDR2 FQNEAQ (reference sequence). Germline trimming cut 4 bases from V and 4 bases from J; bases unmatched to any gene: 9.